This T cell receptor (beta chain) was observed in a study of identical twins. A note on this clonotype: The antigen is undetermined.

TCRdb reanalysed the 5' RACE reads using MiXCR and keeps one entry per CDR3 protein. This sample has 1.5 million or so distinct CDR3 sequences; around 29% occur once, and the top ten carry approximately 0.25%. The study, taken as a whole, reports: Cord blood beta clonotypes present at high abundance carried fewer insertions; no such pattern appeared in memory repertoires.

With 8 bases clipped from V and 3 bases from J, the junction kept 12 bases outside the gene matches. Germline-derived CDR1 and CDR2 are PRHDT and FYEKMQ (reference sequence). This CDR3 has 17 amino acids. The TCR comes from a newborn girl in good health. The sequenced sample was cord blood. This sequence joins TRBV13 and TRBJ2-3; 12 bases fit TRBD2. CDR3 nucleotide sequence: TGTGCCAGCGAGGCAAAACTAGCGGGAGGTCGAACAGATACGCAGTATTTT. It yields the protein CASEAKLAGGRTDTQYF. Drawing the rest from reference TRBV13 and TRBJ2-3, the complete variable domain is AAGVIQSPRHLIKEKRETATLKCYPIPRHDTVYWYQQGPGQDPQFLISFYEKMQSDKGSIPDRFSAQQFSDYHSELNMSSLELGDSALYFCASEAKLAGGRTDTQYFGPGTRLTVL.